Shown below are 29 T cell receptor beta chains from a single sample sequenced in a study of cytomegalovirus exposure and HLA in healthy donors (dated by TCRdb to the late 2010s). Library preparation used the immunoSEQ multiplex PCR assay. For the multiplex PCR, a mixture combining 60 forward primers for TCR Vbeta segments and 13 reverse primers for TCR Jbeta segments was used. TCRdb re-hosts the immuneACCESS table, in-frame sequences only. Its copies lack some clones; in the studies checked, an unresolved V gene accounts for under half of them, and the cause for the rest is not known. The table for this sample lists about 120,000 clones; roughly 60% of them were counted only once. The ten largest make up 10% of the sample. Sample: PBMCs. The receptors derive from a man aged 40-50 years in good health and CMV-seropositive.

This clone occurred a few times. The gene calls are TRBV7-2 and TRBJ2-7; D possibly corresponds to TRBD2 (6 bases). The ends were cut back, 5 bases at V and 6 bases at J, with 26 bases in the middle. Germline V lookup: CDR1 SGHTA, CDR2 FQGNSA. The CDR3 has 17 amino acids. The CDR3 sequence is CASSLKIIAETRGEQYF. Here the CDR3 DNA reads TGTGCCAGCAGCCTAAAGATAATAGCGGAGACACGCGGCGAGCAGTACTTC.

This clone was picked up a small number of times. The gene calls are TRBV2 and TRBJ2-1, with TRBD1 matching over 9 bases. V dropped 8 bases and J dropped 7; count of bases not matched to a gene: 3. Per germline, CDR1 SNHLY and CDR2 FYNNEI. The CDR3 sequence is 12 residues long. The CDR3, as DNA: TGTGCCAGCGGGACAGGGTTGAATGAGCAGTTCTTC. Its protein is CASGTGLNEQFF.

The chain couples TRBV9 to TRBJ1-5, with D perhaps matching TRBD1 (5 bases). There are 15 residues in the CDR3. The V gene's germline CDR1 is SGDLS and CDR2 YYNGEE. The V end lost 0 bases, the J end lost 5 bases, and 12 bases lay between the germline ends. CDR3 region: CASSVDPRVDQPQHF. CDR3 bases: TGTGCCAGCAGCGTAGACCCCAGGGTTGATCAGCCCCAGCATTTT.

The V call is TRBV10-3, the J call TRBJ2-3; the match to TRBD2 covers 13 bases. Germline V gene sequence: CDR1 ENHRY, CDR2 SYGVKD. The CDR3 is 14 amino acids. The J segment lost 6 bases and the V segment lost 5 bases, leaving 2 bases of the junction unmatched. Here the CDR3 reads CAISSTSGGDTQYF. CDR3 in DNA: TGTGCCATCAGTTCGACTAGCGGGGGGGATACGCAGTATTTT.

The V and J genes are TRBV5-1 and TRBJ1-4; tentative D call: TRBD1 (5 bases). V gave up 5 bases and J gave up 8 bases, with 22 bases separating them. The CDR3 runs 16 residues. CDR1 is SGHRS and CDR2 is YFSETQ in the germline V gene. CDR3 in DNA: TGCGCCAGCAGTCCTATGTTCAGGGCATTCGGGGAAAAACTGTTTTTT. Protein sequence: CASSPMFRAFGEKLFF.

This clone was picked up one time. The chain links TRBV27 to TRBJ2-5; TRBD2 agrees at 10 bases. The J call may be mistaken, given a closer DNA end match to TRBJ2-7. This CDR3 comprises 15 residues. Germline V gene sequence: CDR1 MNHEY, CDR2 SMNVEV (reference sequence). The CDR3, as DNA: TGTGCCAGCAGTTTAGCCGGGACTAGCGCTTACGAGCAGTACTTC. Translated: CASSLAGTSAYEQYF.

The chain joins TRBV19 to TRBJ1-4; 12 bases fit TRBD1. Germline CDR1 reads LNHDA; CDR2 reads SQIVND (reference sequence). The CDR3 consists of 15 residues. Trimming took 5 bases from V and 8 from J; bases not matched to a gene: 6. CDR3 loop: CASSVGTGGEEKLFF. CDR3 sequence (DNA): TGTGCCAGTAGTGTCGGGACAGGGGGCGAGGAAAAACTGTTTTTT.

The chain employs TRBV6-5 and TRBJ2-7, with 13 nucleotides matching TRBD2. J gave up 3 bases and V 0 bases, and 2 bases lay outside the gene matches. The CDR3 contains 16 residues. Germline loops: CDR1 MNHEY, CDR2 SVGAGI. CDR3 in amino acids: CASSYSGLAGIYEQYF. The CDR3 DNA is TGTGCCAGCAGTTACTCGGGACTAGCGGGAATCTACGAGCAGTACTTC.

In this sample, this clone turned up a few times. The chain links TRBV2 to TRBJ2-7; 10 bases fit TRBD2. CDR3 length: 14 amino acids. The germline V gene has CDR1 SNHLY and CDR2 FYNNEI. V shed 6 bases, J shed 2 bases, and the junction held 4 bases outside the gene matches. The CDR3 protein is CASRRTSGTYEQYF. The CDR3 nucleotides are TGTGCCAGCAGAAGGACTAGCGGAACCTACGAGCAGTACTTC.

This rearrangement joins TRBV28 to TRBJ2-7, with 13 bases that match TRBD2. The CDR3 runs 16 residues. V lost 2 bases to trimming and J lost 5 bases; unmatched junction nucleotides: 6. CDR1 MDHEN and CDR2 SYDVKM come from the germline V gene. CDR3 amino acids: CASSLDTSGRVNEQYF. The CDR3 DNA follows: TGTGCCAGCAGTTTAGACACTAGCGGGAGGGTGAACGAGCAGTACTTC.

The CDR3 bases are TGCGCCAGCAGCCGGGGTGGCGGGAGATTGTACGAGCAGTACTTC. Amino acid sequence: CASSRGGGRLYEQYF. This chain joins TRBV5-1 and TRBJ2-7; 7 nucleotides line up with TRBD2. The germline CDR1 and CDR2 sequences are SGHRS and YFSETQ. Trimming cost V 4 bases and J 4 bases; bases outside gene matches: 11. The CDR3 has 15 residues.

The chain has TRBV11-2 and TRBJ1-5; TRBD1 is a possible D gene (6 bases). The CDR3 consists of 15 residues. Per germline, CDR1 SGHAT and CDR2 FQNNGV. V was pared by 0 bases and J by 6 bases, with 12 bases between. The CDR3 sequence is CASSLDGGGGQPQHF. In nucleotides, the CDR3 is TGTGCCAGCAGCTTAGATGGGGGGGGCGGTCAGCCCCAGCATTTT.

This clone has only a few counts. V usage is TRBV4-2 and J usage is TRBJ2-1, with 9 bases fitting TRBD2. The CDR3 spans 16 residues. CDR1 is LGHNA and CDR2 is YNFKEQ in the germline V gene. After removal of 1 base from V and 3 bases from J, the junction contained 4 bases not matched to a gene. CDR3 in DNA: TGTGCCAGCAGCCAAGGTGGGACTAGCAGCTACAATGAGCAGTTCTTC. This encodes CASSQGGTSSYNEQFF.

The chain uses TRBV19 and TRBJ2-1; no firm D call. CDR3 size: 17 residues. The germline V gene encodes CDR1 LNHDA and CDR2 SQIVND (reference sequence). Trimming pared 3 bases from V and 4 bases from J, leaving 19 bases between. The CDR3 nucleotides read TGTGCCAGTAGTATTGAGCACCATCTTCTAGGTTACAATGAGCAGTTCTTC. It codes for CASSIEHHLLGYNEQFF.

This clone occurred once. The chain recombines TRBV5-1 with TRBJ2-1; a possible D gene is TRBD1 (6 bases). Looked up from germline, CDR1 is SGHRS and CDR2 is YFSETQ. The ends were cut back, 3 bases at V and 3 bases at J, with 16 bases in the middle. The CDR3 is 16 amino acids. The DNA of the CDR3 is TGCGCCAGCAGCTCGTTAGGGACAAGAAACTACAATGAGCAGTTCTTC. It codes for CASSSLGTRNYNEQFF. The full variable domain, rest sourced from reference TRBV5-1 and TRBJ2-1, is KAGVTQTPRYLIKTRGQQVTLSCSPISGHRSVSWYQQTPGQGLQFLFEYFSETQRNKGNFPGRFSGRQFSNSRSEMNVSTLELGDSALYLCASSSLGTRNYNEQFFGPGTRLTVL.

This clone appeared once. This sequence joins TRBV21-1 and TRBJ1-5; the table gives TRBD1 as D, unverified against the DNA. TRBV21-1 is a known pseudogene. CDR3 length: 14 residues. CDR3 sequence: CASSKGPSNQPQHF. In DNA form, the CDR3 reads TGTGCCAGCAGCAAAGGGCCTAGCAATCAGCCCCAGCATTTT.

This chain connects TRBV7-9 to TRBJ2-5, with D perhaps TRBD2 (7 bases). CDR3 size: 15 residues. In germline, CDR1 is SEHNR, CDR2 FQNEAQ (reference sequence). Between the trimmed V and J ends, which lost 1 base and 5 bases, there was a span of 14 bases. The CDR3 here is CASSLGGGAGETQYF. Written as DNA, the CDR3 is TGTGCCAGCAGCTTAGGAGGGGGGGCCGGTGAGACCCAGTACTTC.

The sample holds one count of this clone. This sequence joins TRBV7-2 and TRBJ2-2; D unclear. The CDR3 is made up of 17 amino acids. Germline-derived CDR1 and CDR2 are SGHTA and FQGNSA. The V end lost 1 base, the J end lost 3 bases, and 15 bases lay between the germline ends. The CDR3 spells CASSLGFLVADTGELFF. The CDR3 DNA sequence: TGTGCCAGCAGCTTAGGTTTCTTAGTTGCGGACACCGGGGAGCTGTTTTTT.

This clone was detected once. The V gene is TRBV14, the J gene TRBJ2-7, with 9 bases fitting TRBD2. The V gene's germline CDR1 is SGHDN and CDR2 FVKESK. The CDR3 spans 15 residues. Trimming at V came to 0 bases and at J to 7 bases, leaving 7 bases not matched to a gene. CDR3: CASSQEIAGAEEQYF. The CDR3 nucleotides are TGTGCCAGCAGCCAAGAAATAGCGGGAGCGGAAGAGCAGTACTTC.

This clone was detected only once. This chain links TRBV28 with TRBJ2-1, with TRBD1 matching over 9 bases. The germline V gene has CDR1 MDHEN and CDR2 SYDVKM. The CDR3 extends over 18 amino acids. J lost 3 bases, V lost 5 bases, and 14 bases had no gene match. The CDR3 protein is CASSHSYQQGAVYNEQFF. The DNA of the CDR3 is TGTGCCAGCAGTCACAGCTACCAACAGGGGGCCGTCTACAATGAGCAGTTCTTC. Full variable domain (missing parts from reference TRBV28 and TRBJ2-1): DVKVTQSSRYLVKRTGEKVFLECVQDMDHENMFWYRQDPGLGLRLIYFSYDVKMKEKGDIPEGYSVSREKKERFSLILESASTNQTSMYLCASSHSYQQGAVYNEQFFGPGTRLTVL.

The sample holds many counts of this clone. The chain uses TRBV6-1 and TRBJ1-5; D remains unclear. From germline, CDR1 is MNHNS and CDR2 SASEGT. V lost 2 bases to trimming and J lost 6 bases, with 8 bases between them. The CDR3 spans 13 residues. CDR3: CASSETIGQPQHF. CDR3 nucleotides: TGTGCCAGCAGTGAAACCATCGGTCAGCCCCAGCATTTT.

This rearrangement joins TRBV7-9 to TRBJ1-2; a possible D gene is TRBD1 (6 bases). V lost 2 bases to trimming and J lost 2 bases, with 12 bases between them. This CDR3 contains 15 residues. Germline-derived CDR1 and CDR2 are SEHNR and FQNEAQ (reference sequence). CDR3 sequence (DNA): TGTGCCAGCAGCTTACTGCCGACAGGAAACTATGGCTACACCTTC. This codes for CASSLLPTGNYGYTF.

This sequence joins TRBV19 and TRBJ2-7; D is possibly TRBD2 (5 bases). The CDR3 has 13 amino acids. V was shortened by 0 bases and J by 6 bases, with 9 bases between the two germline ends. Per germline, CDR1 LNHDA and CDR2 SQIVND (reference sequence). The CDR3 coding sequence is TGTGCCAGTAGTATAGATAGAGGACTCGAGCAGTACTTC. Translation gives CASSIDRGLEQYF.

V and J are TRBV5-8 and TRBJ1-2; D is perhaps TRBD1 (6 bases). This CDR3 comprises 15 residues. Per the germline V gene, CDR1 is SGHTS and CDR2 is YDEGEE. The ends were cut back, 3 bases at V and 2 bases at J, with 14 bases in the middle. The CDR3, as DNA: TGTGCCAGCAGCTACGCGGACAGACCGAACTATGGCTACACCTTC. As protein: CASSYADRPNYGYTF.

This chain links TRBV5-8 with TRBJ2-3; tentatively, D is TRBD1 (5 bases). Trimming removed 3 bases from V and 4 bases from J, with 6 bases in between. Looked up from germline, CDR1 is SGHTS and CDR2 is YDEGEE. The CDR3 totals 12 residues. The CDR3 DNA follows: TGTGCCAGCAGCTCAGGGTCAGATACGCAGTATTTT. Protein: CASSSGSDTQYF.

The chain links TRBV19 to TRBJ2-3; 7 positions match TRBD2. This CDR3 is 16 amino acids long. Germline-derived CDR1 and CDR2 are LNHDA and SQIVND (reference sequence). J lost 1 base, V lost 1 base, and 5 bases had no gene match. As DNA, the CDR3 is TGTGCCAGTAGTATAGCGGGGAGGGGCCGCACAGATACGCAGTATTTT. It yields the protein CASSIAGRGRTDTQYF.

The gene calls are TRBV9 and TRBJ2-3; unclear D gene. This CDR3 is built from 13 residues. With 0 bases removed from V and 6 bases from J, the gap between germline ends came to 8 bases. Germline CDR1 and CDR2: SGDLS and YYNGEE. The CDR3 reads CASSVDGGDTQYF. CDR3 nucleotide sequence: TGTGCCAGCAGCGTAGACGGCGGCGATACGCAGTATTTT.

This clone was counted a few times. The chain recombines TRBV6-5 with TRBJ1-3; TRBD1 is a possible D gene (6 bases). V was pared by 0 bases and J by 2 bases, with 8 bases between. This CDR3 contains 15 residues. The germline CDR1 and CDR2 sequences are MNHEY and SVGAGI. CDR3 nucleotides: TGTGCCAGCAGTTACTCCGGACAGACTGGAAACACCATATATTTT. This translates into CASSYSGQTGNTIYF.

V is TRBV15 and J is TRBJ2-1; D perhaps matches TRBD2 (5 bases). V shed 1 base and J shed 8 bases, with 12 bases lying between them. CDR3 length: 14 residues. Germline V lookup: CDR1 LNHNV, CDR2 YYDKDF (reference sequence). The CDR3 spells CATSRGEGVDEQFF. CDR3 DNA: TGTGCCACCAGCAGAGGAGAGGGAGTGGATGAGCAGTTCTTC.